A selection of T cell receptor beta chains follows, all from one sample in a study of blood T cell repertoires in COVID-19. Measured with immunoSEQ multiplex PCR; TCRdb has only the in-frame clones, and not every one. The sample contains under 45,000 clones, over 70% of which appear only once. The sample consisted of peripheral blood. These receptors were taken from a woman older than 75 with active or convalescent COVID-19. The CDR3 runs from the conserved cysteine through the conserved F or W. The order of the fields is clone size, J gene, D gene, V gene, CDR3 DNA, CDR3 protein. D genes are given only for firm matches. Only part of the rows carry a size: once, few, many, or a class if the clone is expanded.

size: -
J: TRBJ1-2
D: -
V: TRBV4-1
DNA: TGCGCCAGCAGCCAAGAGGGTATGGGAGCCACCTTTAACTATGGCTACACCTTC
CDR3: CASSQEGMGATFNYGYTF

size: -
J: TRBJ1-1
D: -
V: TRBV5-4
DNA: TGTGCCAGCAGCTTGAAGGACAGCATGAACACTGAAGCTTTCTTT
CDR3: CASSLKDSMNTEAFF

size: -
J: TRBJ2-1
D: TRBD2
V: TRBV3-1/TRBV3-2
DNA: TGTGCCAGCAGCCAAGCAGCACTAGCGGGATCCGGGCAGTTCTTC
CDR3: CASSQAALAGSGQFF

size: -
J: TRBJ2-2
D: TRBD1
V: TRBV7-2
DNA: TGTGCCAGCTCGCCCGGGACAGCAGAGGCCGGGGAGCTGTTTTTT
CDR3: CASSPGTAEAGELFF

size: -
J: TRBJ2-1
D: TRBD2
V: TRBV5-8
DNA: TGTGCCAGCAGCCGCCCAATTACTAGCGGAGCCAATGAGCAGTTCTTC
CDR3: CASSRPITSGANEQFF

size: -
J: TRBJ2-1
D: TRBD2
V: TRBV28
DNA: TGTGCCAGCAGTTTATCAGTTGCTGGGCCCCGCCGGGGGGGTGAGCAGTTCTTC
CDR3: CASSLSVAGPRRGGEQFF

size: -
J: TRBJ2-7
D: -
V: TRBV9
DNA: TGTGCCAGCAGCGTAGGGGCGGGTTATTCCTACGAGCAGTACTTC
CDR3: CASSVGAGYSYEQYF

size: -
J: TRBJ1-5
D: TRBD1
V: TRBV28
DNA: TGTGCCAGCGGTCTTGGGACAGAGAGCAATCAGCCCCAGCATTTT
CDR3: CASGLGTESNQPQHF

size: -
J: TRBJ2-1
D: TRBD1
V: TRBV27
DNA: TGTGCCAGCAGTTTAGGACAGGGGCCCCAATACAATGAGCAGTTCTTC
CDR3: CASSLGQGPQYNEQFF

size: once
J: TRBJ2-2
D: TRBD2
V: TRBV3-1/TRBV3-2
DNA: TGTGCCAGCAGAGATACTAGCGGGAGGGTAGTAGCGGGGGAGCTGTTTTTT
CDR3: CASRDTSGRVVAGELFF

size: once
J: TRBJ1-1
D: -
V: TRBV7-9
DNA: TGTGCCAGCAGCTTAGATTCGGCAGGGGACACAGCTTTCTTT
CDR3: CASSLDSAGDTAFF

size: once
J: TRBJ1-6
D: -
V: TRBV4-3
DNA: TGCGCCAGCAGCCAAGTAGGTCAGGGGCAGTCACCCCTCCACTTT
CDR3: CASSQVGQGQSPLHF

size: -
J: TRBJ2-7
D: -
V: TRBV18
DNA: TGTGCCAGCTCACCGGGGCCGGAAAGCTCCTACGAGCAGTACTTC
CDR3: CASSPGPESSYEQYF

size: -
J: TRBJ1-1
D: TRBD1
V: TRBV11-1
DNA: TGTGCCAGCAGCAAAACACAGGGGGTTAGCACTGAAGCTTTCTTT
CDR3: CASSKTQGVSTEAFF

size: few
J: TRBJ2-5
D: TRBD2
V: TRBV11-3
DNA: TGTGCCAGCAGCTCCACTAGGACTAGTGGGGAGACCCAGTACTTC
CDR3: CASSSTRTSGETQYF

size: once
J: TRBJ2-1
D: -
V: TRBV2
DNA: TGTGCCAGCAGTGGCGAGGGACTCAATGAGCAGTTCTTC
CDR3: CASSGEGLNEQFF

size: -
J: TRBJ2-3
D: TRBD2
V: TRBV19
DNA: TGTGCCAGTAGTATCGTGGCTAGCGGGTTCACAGATACGCAGTATTTT
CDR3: CASSIVASGFTDTQYF

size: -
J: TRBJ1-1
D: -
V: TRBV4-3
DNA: TGCGCCAGCAGCCCTAGTATGAACACTGAAGCTTTCTTT
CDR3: CASSPSMNTEAFF

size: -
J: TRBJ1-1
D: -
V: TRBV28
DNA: TGTGCCAGCAGCCTTTCAGATGAAGCTTTCTTT
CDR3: CASSLSDEAFF

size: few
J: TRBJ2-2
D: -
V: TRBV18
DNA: TGTGCCAGCTCACCAGGGGCTCAAGACACCGGGGAGCTGTTTTTT
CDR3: CASSPGAQDTGELFF

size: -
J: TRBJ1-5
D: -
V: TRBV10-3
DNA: TGTGCCATCTCCCAGAGGGGGGGAGATCAGGAGCATCAGCCCCAGCATTTT
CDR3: CAISQRGGDQEHQPQHF

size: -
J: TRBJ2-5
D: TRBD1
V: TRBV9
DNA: TGTGCCAGCAGCCTAAACCCGACAGGGGGTGCAGAGACCCAGTACTTC
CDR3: CASSLNPTGGAETQYF

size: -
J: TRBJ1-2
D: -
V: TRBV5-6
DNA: TGTGCCAGCAGCTTGGGTTCCGAGTCTTCAATGAATGGCTACACCTTC
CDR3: CASSLGSESSMNGYTF

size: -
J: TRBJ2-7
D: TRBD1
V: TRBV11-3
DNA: TGTGCCAGCAGCCTTGGGGTACAGGGGTCCTACGAGCAGTACTTC
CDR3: CASSLGVQGSYEQYF

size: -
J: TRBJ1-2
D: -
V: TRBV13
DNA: TGTGCCAGCAGCACTAGGGAGTCTAACTATGGCTACACCTTC
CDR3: CASSTRESNYGYTF

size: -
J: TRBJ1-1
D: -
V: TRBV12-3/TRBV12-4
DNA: TGTGCCAGCAGCCTTGGGGGCCGGACTGAAGCTTTCTTT
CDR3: CASSLGGRTEAFF

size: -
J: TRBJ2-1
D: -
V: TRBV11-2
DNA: TGTGCCAGCAGCTTAGAGTATGGCAGCTCCTACAATGAGCAGTTCTTC
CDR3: CASSLEYGSSYNEQFF

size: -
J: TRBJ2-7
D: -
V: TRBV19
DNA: TGTGCCAGTAGTATCCGGGGTCGGCAGACCTACGAGCAGTACTTC
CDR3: CASSIRGRQTYEQYF

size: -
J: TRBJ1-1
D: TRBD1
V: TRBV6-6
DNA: TGTGCCAGCAGGAAAGGACAGGGGGGACCTAACACTGAAGCTTTCTTT
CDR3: CASRKGQGGPNTEAFF

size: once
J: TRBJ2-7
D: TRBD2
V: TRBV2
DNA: TGTGCCAGCAAGGGTCTAGTGACTAGCGGTTACTACGAGCAGTACTTC
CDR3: CASKGLVTSGYYEQYF

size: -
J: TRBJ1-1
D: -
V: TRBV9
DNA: TGTGCCAGCAGCCCCGGGACAGAAGCTTTCTTT
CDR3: CASSPGTEAFF

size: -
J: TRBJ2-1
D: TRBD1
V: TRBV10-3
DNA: TGTGCCATCTTGGGACAGGACTACAATGAGCAGTTCTTC
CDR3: CAILGQDYNEQFF

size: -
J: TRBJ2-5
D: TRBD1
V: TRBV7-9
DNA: TGTGCCAGCAGCCGAACAGGGGGTGGTGAGACCCAGTACTTC
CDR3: CASSRTGGGETQYF

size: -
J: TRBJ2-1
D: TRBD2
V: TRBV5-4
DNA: TGTGCCAGCAGCTTGGAAGGCGGGAGCTCCTACAATGAGCAGTTCTTC
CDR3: CASSLEGGSSYNEQFF

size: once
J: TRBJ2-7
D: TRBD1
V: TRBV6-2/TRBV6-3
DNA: TGTGCCAGCAGTTACTTCCAGGGGGCGCGGTACGAGCAGTACTTC
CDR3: CASSYFQGARYEQYF

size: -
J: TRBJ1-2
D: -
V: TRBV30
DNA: TGTGCCTGGAGAGGTTCCGGTATGGGTGCCGAGGGTGTCTATGGCTACACCTTC
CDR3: CAWRGSGMGAEGVYGYTF

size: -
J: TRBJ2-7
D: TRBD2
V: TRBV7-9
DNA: TGTGCCAGCAGCTTAAGGACTAGCGGCTCCTACGAGCAGTACTTC
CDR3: CASSLRTSGSYEQYF

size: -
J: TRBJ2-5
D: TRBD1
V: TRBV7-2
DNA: TGTGCCAGCAGCTGGACAGGGTCGGGCCCCCAAGAGACCCAGTACTTC
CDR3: CASSWTGSGPQETQYF

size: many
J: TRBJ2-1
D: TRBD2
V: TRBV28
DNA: TGTGCCAGCAGCCAATTCAAATCTAGAGGGAGGGGCGGTGAGCAGTTCTTC
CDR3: CASSQFKSRGRGGEQFF

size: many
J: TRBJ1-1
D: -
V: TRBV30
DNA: TGTGCCTGGAGTCTCTTATGGCGGGACACTGAAGCTTTCTTT
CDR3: CAWSLLWRDTEAFF

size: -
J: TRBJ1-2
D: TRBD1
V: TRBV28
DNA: TGTGCCAGCAGTCCAGGACAGGTTTTTGGGATCTATGGCTACACCTTC
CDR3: CASSPGQVFGIYGYTF

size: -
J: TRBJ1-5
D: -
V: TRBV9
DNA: TGTGCCAGCAGGCCGGGACAAGATTTGGGGCCCCAGCATTTT
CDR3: CASRPGQDLGPQHF

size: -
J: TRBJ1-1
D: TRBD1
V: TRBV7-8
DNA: TGTGCCAGCAGCTTAGACACCGGACAGGGGGCTGTCCGAAGACCGAACACTGAAGCTTTCTTT
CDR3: CASSLDTGQGAVRRPNTEAFF

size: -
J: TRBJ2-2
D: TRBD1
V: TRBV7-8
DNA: TGTGCCAGCAGCTTAGTTGTAGGACAGGGATCATCCGGGGAGCTGTTTTTT
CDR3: CASSLVVGQGSSGELFF

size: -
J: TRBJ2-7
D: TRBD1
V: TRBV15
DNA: TGTGCCACCAGCAGCAGCTTACGACAGGGTTGGGACGAGCAGTACTTC
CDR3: CATSSSLRQGWDEQYF

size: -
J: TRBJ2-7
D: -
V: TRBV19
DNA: TGTGCCAGTAGTATAGCGTTAAGTAGGACAGCCCCCTACGAGCAGTACTTC
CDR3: CASSIALSRTAPYEQYF

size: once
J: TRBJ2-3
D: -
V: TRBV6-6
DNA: TGTGCCAGCAGTATGGGGCCTGCCTATAGGTCAGATACGCAGTATTTT
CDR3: CASSMGPAYRSDTQYF

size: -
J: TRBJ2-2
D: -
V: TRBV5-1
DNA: TGCGCCAGCAACGTGGAGGGGGCAAGCGGGGAGCTGTTTTTT
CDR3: CASNVEGASGELFF

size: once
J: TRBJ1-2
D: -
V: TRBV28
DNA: TGTGCCAGCAGTTCAATAGCGACTCCGCTCCACTATGGCTACACCTTC
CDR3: CASSSIATPLHYGYTF

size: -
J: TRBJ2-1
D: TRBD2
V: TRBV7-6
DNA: TGTGCCAGCAGCTTAGAACGGCTAGCGGGGCCCTACAATGAGCAGTTCTTC
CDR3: CASSLERLAGPYNEQFF

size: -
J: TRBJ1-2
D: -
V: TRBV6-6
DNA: TGTGCCAGCAGCCGCCGGGTGGGGGGAGATGGCTACACCTTC
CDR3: CASSRRVGGDGYTF

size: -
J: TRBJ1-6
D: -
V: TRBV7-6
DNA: TGTGCCAGCAGCTTAGGGGCCGGGACTAGCAGTTCACCCCTCCACTTT
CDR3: CASSLGAGTSSSPLHF